This T cell receptor (beta chain) was identified during a study of blood T cell repertoires in COVID-19. Germline assignment: CDR1 MNHEY and CDR2 SMNVEV (reference sequence). The ends lost 6 bases at V and 5 bases at J; junction bases unmatched: 3. This CDR3 has 14 residues. This table comes from immunoSEQ multiplex PCR, and its TCRdb copy is limited to in-frame clones, with some not included. This sample carries under 200,000 clones, more than 75% of them seen once, and the ten largest clones take about 6.6%. This chain links TRBV27 with TRBJ1-6; TRBD1 matches at 8 bases. This clonotype originated in a woman aged 50 to 60 who had recovered from COVID-19. Material for sequencing was PBMCs or T cells enriched from blood (not recorded which). The CDR3 sequence is CASSRGQDNSPLHF. Written as DNA, the CDR3 is TGTGCCAGCAGCCGGGGACAGGATAATTCACCCCTCCACTTT.